This TCR beta chain came from a study of blood T cell repertoires in COVID-19. At the level of the study: Samples came from the United States, Italy and Spain, spanning acute and convalescent COVID-19.

Authors' analysis steps: Reference gene primer amplification yielded estimated nucleated cell counts. Measured with immunoSEQ multiplex PCR; TCRdb has only the in-frame clones, and not every one. The V and J calls and clone size come from that table; D and trimming were worked out from the DNA. The table shows 150,000 or so clones, with about 80% occurring only once. This CDR3 spans 16 amino acids. V shed 4 bases and J shed 8 bases, with 20 bases lying between them. CDR1 and CDR2 (germline): LGHDT, YNNKEL (reference sequence). Sequencing was carried out using peripheral blood. This clonotype was obtained from a woman aged 55 to 70 with acute or convalescent COVID-19. The chain has TRBV3-1 (or the pseudogene TRBV3-2) and TRBJ2-2, with D perhaps matching TRBD1 (6 bases). DNA of the CDR3: TGTGCCAGCAGCCCACCGGCAGGGGCTGGTCGGGGGGAGCTGTTTTTT. It is translated as CASSPPAGAGRGELFF.